Listed here are 31 T cell receptor beta chains from one sample, sequenced in a study of regulatory T cells in long-lasting Graves disease (TCRdb year 2021). In the paper's terms, the time point label means: newly diagnosed GD, antithyroid drugs for less than 3 months. For both TCR sequencing and RNA sequencing, RNA was extracted from PBMCs in TRIzol. The library was produced with multiplex PCR. The sequencer was an Illumina HiSeq 4000. CDR3 regions were amplified by Arm-PCR with iRepertoire HTBI primers to construct TCR beta libraries. The public reads were reanalyzed by TCRdb: fastp trimming at Q25, MiXCR alignment, in-frame beta chains only. Every CDR3 protein is listed once, alongside the most common genes and DNA of its rows. The sample profile shows about 420,000 distinct CDR3 sequences; roughly 17% of them were found once. The ten largest account for 23% of the sample. Separately, the same data were catalogued under a study of T cells in Graves' hyperthyroidism and ophthalmopathy.

The sample in question was peripheral blood mononuclear cells (PBMCs), obtained at new diagnosis, from a patient treated with antithyroid drugs. Receptor source: a young woman with Graves disease. Donor details come from another sample of the same person, matched by shared clones.

This clonotype was seen many times. This chain links TRBV12-3 or TRBV12-4 with TRBJ1-1, with D unclear. Trimming stripped 3 bases from V and 0 bases from J, with 2 bases between. The CDR3 covers 12 residues. CDR3 region: CASSFMNTEAFF. DNA of the CDR3: TGTGCCAGCAGTTTTATGAACACTGAAGCTTTCTTT.

This clonotype was counted a few times. The chain combines TRBV29-1 with TRBJ2-1, with D perhaps given as TRBD1 or TRBD2 (5 bases each). CDR1 and CDR2 from the germline V gene are SQVTM and ANQGSEA. V was clipped by 7 bases and J by 10 bases, with 11 bases between them. This CDR3 contains 10 residues. The chain's CDR3 is CSAGALEQFF. CDR3 DNA sequence: TGCAGCGCCGGGGCCTTGGAGCAGTTCTTC.

This clonotype was counted only a few times. The chain couples TRBV4-3 to TRBJ2-1; TRBD2 aligns across 10 bases. The V and J ends lost 1 base and 7 bases, in that order; junction bases with no gene match: 10. The CDR3 extends over 17 amino acids. Germline CDR1 reads LGHNA; CDR2 reads YSLEER. The CDR3 region has the DNA TGCGCCAGCAGCCAAGGACCACTAGCGGGATTGGGTAATGAGCAGTTCTTC. It translates to CASSQGPLAGLGNEQFF.

This clonotype has at least ten counts. The chain carries TRBV2 and TRBJ2-7; D possibly corresponds to TRBD1 (5 bases). Trimming left V 7 bases short and J 4 bases short, with 14 bases between. CDR1 and CDR2 from the germline V gene are SNHLY and FYNNEI. The CDR3 is made up of 13 amino acids. Here the CDR3 reads CASITGSSYEQYF. DNA of the CDR3: TGTGCCAGCATCACAGGATCCTCTTACGAGCAGTACTTC.

This clonotype was counted ten times or more. For the CDR3, the DNA is TGCAGTGCTACGAGACTAGCGGGAGGGGTGGGCCACGAGCAGTACTTC. This gives the protein CSATRLAGGVGHEQYF. The chain employs TRBV20-1 and TRBJ2-7; 14 positions agree with TRBD2. Germline-derived CDR1 and CDR2 are DFQATT and SNEGSKA (reference sequence). Unmatched junction bases numbered 10, after V lost 4 bases and J lost 5 bases. CDR3 length: 16 residues.

The genes are TRBV6-1 and TRBJ1-2; D call uncertain. Germline V gene sequence: CDR1 MNHNS, CDR2 SASEGT. The CDR3 extends over 16 amino acids. The V end lost 10 bases, the J end lost 0 bases, and 21 bases lay between the germline ends. CDR3 amino acids: CATTKSSGITNYGYTF. CDR3 sequence (DNA): TGTGCCACCACGAAATCCTCAGGAATTACTAACTATGGCTACACCTTC.

This clonotype was picked up many times. This chain connects TRBV20-1 to TRBJ1-5; no firm D call. V was trimmed by 0 bases and J by 0 bases, leaving 0 bases between them. Germline loops: CDR1 DFQATT, CDR2 SNEGSKA (reference sequence). There are 12 residues in the CDR3. CDR3 protein: CSARDSNQPQHF. Here the CDR3 DNA reads TGCAGTGCTAGAGATAGCAATCAGCCCCAGCATTTT.

This clonotype was seen more than once but under ten times. This chain uses TRBV19 with TRBJ2-2; D is unresolved. Germline V CDR1 and CDR2: LNHDA, SQIVND (reference sequence). This CDR3 region has 13 residues. V was shortened by 3 bases and J by 3 bases, with 5 bases between the two germline ends. The CDR3 DNA sequence: TGTGCCAGTAGTATCGGGCACACCGGGGAGCTGTTTTTT. It encodes CASSIGHTGELFF.

This chain connects TRBV9 to TRBJ2-7; D is perhaps TRBD2 (5 bases). Germline V lookup: CDR1 SGDLS, CDR2 YYNGEE. The CDR3 loop spans 15 amino acids. The V and J ends lost 0 bases and 5 bases respectively, with 15 bases between them. CDR3 amino acids: CASSVEISDYNEQYF. In nucleotides, the CDR3 is TGTGCCAGCAGCGTAGAGATTAGCGACTATAACGAGCAGTACTTC.

In DNA, the CDR3 is TGTGCCAGCAGGGACAGTGGAGACTCTGGCAATCAGCCCCAGCATTTT. Protein product: CASRDSGDSGNQPQHF. The chain is built from TRBV2 and TRBJ1-5; a possible D gene is TRBD1 (6 bases). The CDR3 runs to 16 residues. V was pared by 6 bases and J by 2 bases, with 17 bases between. Germline V lookup: CDR1 SNHLY, CDR2 FYNNEI.

The chain has TRBV2 and TRBJ2-7; D is uncertain. The V end lost 8 bases, the J end lost 0 bases, and 11 bases lay between the germline ends. The CDR3 runs to 13 residues. Germline V gives CDR1 SNHLY, CDR2 FYNNEI. CDR3 coding DNA: TGTGCCAGCTTAGCCGTCTTCTCCTACGAGCAGTACTTC. Translated: CASLAVFSYEQYF.

This clonotype was counted ten times or more. The rearrangement links TRBV27 to TRBJ1-1; 7 bases are shared with TRBD1. Germline V gene sequence: CDR1 MNHEY, CDR2 SMNVEV (reference sequence). V gave up 5 bases and J gave up 3 bases; unmatched junction bases: 9. The CDR3 has 15 residues. CDR3 loop: CASSDLIRGDTEAFF. The CDR3 DNA reads TGTGCCAGCAGTGACTTAATCAGGGGGGACACTGAAGCTTTCTTT.

The chain links TRBV9 to TRBJ2-7; 7 nucleotides line up with TRBD2. V shed 0 bases and J 3 bases; nucleotides not matched to a gene: 9. Germline CDR1 is SGDLS and CDR2 is YYNGEE. CDR3 size: 16 residues. The CDR3 nucleotides read TGTGCCAGCAGCGTAGGGGGAGCGGGAACCATCTACGAGCAGTACTTC. This translates into CASSVGGAGTIYEQYF.

The genes are TRBV3-1 and TRBJ1-2, with TRBD1 as a possible D gene (5 bases). Germline assignment: CDR1 LGHDT and CDR2 YNNKEL (reference sequence). Trimming removed 0 bases from V and 4 bases from J, with 18 bases in between. This CDR3 is 17 amino acids long. The CDR3 bases are TGTGCCAGCAGCCAAGATCTGGGCCAGGGCGTATTCTATGGCTACACCTTC. Its protein is CASSQDLGQGVFYGYTF.

The chain uses TRBV2 and TRBJ2-2; unclear D gene. V was shortened by 6 bases and J by 0 bases, with 14 bases between the two germline ends. Germline CDR1 is SNHLY and CDR2 is FYNNEI. There are 16 residues in the CDR3. CDR3 in DNA: TGTGCCAGCAGCGACCCCAAGGAATCGAACACCGGGGAGCTGTTTTTT. Translation: CASSDPKESNTGELFF.

Details on this clonotype: A far larger clone is one nucleotide away, so this likely arose from a read error. The chain carries TRBV28 and TRBJ2-1; D is uncertain. Germline CDR1 and CDR2: MDHEN and SYDVKM. The CDR3 extends over 13 amino acids. Here the CDR3 DNA reads TGTGCCAGCAATCCGCCGATTGTGACTCTGCGGTACTTC. It codes for CASNPPIVTLRYF.

The rearrangement joins TRBV19 to TRBJ2-5, with TRBD1 identical over 8 bases. This CDR3 spans 16 amino acids. V dropped 6 bases and J dropped 3; count of bases not matched to a gene: 12. Looked up from germline, CDR1 is LNHDA and CDR2 is SQIVND (reference sequence). The CDR3 sequence: CASSRDRFSREETQYF. In DNA form, the CDR3 reads TGTGCCAGTAGCCGGGACAGGTTCTCTAGGGAAGAGACCCAGTACTTC.

This clonotype was seen only a few times. This sequence joins TRBV7-9 and TRBJ1-1; D remains unclear. Germline CDR1 is SEHNR and CDR2 is FQNEAQ (reference sequence). This CDR3 has 11 residues. Trimming took off 4 bases at V and 8 bases at J, with 8 bases between the two ends. CDR3 bases: TGTGCCAGCAGCTCCGGACTCGAAGCTTTCTTT. Translation gives CASSSGLEAFF.

Many counts were recorded for this clonotype. This rearrangement joins TRBV18 to TRBJ2-7, with TRBD1 as a possible D gene (5 bases). The germline V and J ends were trimmed by 3 bases and 0 bases, with 12 bases remaining between them. The CDR3 is 15 amino acids. From germline, CDR1 is KGHSH and CDR2 LQKENI. The CDR3, as DNA: TGTGCCAGCTCACCGGAGCGAGACAGCTCCTACGAGCAGTACTTC. Protein product: CASSPERDSSYEQYF.

A few counts support this clonotype. The gene calls are TRBV20-1 and TRBJ2-5; a possible D gene is TRBD2 (7 bases). With 3 bases removed from V and 6 bases from J, the gap between germline ends came to 14 bases. The CDR3 totals 13 residues. CDR1 and CDR2 from the germline V gene are DFQATT and SNEGSKA (reference sequence). The CDR3 DNA follows: TGCAGTGCTAGGCCCAGCGGGACAAAGACCCAGTACTTC. The encoded protein is CSARPSGTKTQYF.

V usage is TRBV9 and J usage is TRBJ1-6, with D possibly matching TRBD1 (6 bases). The CDR3 has 17 residues. Trimming stripped 0 bases from V and 0 bases from J, with 10 bases between. Per germline, CDR1 SGDLS and CDR2 YYNGEE. The CDR3 nucleotides are TGTGCCAGCAGCGTAGACAGGGAGCGCTCCTATAATTCACCCCTCCACTTT. Amino acid sequence: CASSVDRERSYNSPLHF.

This clonotype was seen repeatedly, ten times or more. This chain joins TRBV7-2 and TRBJ2-5; TRBD2 matches 7 bases. Germline V CDR1 and CDR2: SGHTA, FQGNSA. CDR3 size: 14 residues. Trimming took 5 bases from V and 2 from J; bases not matched to a gene: 5. The CDR3 here is CASSSSGWQETQYF. CDR3 DNA: TGTGCCAGCAGCAGTAGCGGGTGGCAAGAGACCCAGTACTTC.

The table lists this clonotype with a few counts. This chain links TRBV6-5 with TRBJ2-7; 7 nucleotides align to TRBD1. V lost 3 bases to trimming and J lost 0 bases; unmatched junction nucleotides: 8. The germline gives CDR1 MNHEY, CDR2 SVGAGI. CDR3 length equals 16 residues. The chain's CDR3 is CASSYLGQRNSYEQYF. CDR3 sequence (DNA): TGTGCCAGCAGTTATCTGGGACAGCGGAACTCCTACGAGCAGTACTTC.

On this clonotype itself: A read error is likely, as this CDR3 ends without the conserved phenylalanine or tryptophan. The chain couples TRBV4-1 to TRBJ2-5; either TRBD1 or TRBD2 may fit D (6 bases each). The last part of the DNA fits TRBJ2-1 better; the J call may be wrong. The germline V gene has CDR1 MGHRA and CDR2 YSYEKL. The CDR3 contains 15 residues. The CDR3 bases are TGCGCCAGCAGCCAAGATAGGGGGAGGTACAATGAGCAGTTCCTC. It yields the protein CASSQDRGRYNEQFL.

The chain recombines TRBV10-3 with TRBJ1-1; D unresolved. The CDR3 is made up of 11 amino acids. CDR1 and CDR2 (germline): ENHRY, SYGVKD. V lost 3 bases to trimming and J lost 6 bases, with 5 bases between them. The CDR3 sequence: CAISDLSEAFF. The CDR3 DNA is TGTGCCATCAGTGACCTCTCTGAAGCTTTCTTT.

This clonotype has a count of ten or more. This chain links TRBV28 with TRBJ1-5; tentative D call: TRBD1 (5 bases). With 2 bases removed from V and 5 bases from J, the gap between germline ends came to 7 bases. This CDR3 spans 13 amino acids. Per the germline V gene, CDR1 is MDHEN and CDR2 is SYDVKM. The CDR3 coding sequence is TGTGCCAGCAGTTTACCAGGGTATCAGCCCCAGCATTTT. Translating gives CASSLPGYQPQHF.

About this clonotype itself: A far larger clone is only one base removed, so a read error is likely. The chain is built from TRBV11-2 and TRBJ2-1, with 12 positions matching TRBD2. This CDR3 spans 15 amino acids. The ends lost 4 bases at V and 10 bases at J; junction bases unmatched: 8. Germline CDR1 SGHAT, CDR2 FQNNGV. CDR3 amino acids: CASSSKTSGSYEQFF. CDR3 coding DNA: TGTGCCAGCAGCTCCAAGACTAGCGGGAGCTACGAGCAGTTCTTC.

V is TRBV20-1 and J is TRBJ1-1; a weak D match, TRBD1 (6 bases). Trimming cost V 3 bases and J 4 bases, with 18 bases left between them. Germline CDR1 reads DFQATT; CDR2 reads SNEGSKA (reference sequence). The CDR3 sequence is 15 residues long. CDR3 sequence: CSARSRGVSLTEAFF. For the CDR3, the DNA is TGCAGTGCTAGGAGTAGGGGGGTGTCCCTCACTGAAGCTTTCTTT.

This clonotype was seen at least ten times. The rearrangement uses TRBV20-1 and TRBJ2-5; TRBD2 aligns across 12 bases. The V gene's germline CDR1 is DFQATT and CDR2 SNEGSKA (reference sequence). Trimming at V came to 3 bases and at J to 1 base, leaving 3 bases not matched to a gene. There are 15 residues in the CDR3. The CDR3 coding sequence is TGCAGTGCTAGTCGACTAGCGGGAGTCCAAGAGACCCAGTACTTC. It translates to CSASRLAGVQETQYF.

The rearrangement uses TRBV28 and TRBJ1-5; D remains unclear. V was trimmed by 4 bases and J by 4 bases, leaving 14 bases between them. The germline gives CDR1 MDHEN, CDR2 SYDVKM. This CDR3 has 15 amino acids. CDR3 bases: TGTGCCAGCAGTTCCCAGGTACTTAGGAATCAGCCCCAGCATTTT. Amino acid sequence: CASSSQVLRNQPQHF.

This clonotype was recorded many times. This rearrangement joins TRBV4-3 to TRBJ1-1; D remains unclear. The CDR3 runs 15 residues. Germline loops: CDR1 LGHNA, CDR2 YSLEER. Trimming shortened V by 0 bases and J by 3 bases, and 11 bases separated the two germline ends. The chain's CDR3 is CASSQDSGADTEAFF. The CDR3 bases are TGCGCCAGCAGCCAAGATTCGGGAGCGGACACTGAAGCTTTCTTT.